This T cell receptor (beta chain) was captured in a study of cytotoxic CD8 clonotypes in ibrutinib-treated CLL (dated by TCRdb to about 2021). Turning to the overall study: In this cohort, about 16 patients were treatment-naive and about a dozen were relapsed/refractory, while 17 to 18 had unmutated IGHV. An average of about 250,000 productive templates and 94,082 productive rearrangements was obtained per sample. Every sample from remission and from progressive disease was obtained while the patients were still on ibrutinib. Partial responses were observed in about 25 patients and complete responses in 2; after a median follow-up of 68 months, remission was maintained in about 15 patients and progression was observed in about twelve. Cryopreserved peripheral blood mononuclear cells were collected at three points: before therapy, at response, and at either sustained remission or disease progression. Samples at response were collected after a median of about twelve months of treatment, with a range of 6 to 36 months. Of the approximately 86 people in the trial, roughly 27 had longitudinal samples available.

This clone was detected only a few times. Its specific antigen is unknown. Base qualities are not at hand, and no much larger clone is one base apart. Study-wide findings and limitations: Clonality rose at ibrutinib response, remained stable during sustained remission, and dropped back toward baseline at progression. Baseline clonality was found to be higher than that of age-matched healthy donors and was strongly correlated with circulating CD8+ T-cell counts. Sampling times were not matched between sustained-remission and progressing patients, and lymph node repertoires were not studied. Public clonotypes were rare and either shrank or stayed stable during treatment, and the rise in clonality at ibrutinib response reflected expansion of private clonotypes.

The germline V gene gives CDR1 as ENHRY and CDR2 as SYGVKD. Measured from the cysteine to the phenylalanine, the CDR3 is 12 residues long. The entry retains the CDR3 DNA only, 36 bases that are in frame from base 1. V and J are truncated by 10 bases and 1 base respectively, leaving an intervening sequence of 11 bases. The goal of deep resolution MiSeq sequencing was a depth between 1 in 1 million and 1 in 200,000 T cells, and coverage averaged 10x per clonotype. The immunoSEQ hsTCRB Kit was used to generate the TCR beta libraries. The authors processed their data as follows. Data were analyzed with ImmunoSEQ Data Assistant and ImmunoSEQ Analyzer, with V, D and J genes assigned per IMGT definitions. Clonality, which ranges from 0 to 1, was calculated as one minus the normalized Shannon entropy of productive rearrangement frequencies. Only overrepresented clonotypes making up at least 0.05% of each patient's repertoire were included in the public clonotype analysis. Thirteen repertoires from age-matched healthy donors, obtained from immuneACCESS, served as clonality controls. The clones in this table, taken by TCRdb from immuneACCESS, are in-frame only. Not every clone is retained; where verified, under half of the shortfall comes from an unresolved V gene, and the cause of the rest is unknown. Clone size and the V and J calls come from that table; the DNA yielded D and trimming. For this sample the table gives 45,000 to 55,000 clones, of which approximately 53% were detected only once. The leading ten clones occupy 32% of the sample.

This sample's time point label indicates: 12 months on ibrutinib. For TCR beta library preparation, roughly 2 micrograms of genomic DNA were extracted from the cryopreserved PBMCs. Longitudinal blood samples from CLL patients receiving ibrutinib monotherapy were subjected to high-throughput TCR beta sequencing. The patients took part in an open-label, single-center phase 2 trial of ibrutinib monotherapy. This sequence was found in a human donor with chronic lymphocytic leukemia. This chain is built from TRBV10-3 and TRBJ2-7; perhaps TRBD1 is the D gene, with 5 bases matching. Sample: PBMCs, taken after 12 months of ibrutinib treatment. CDR3 protein: CATRRQSYEQYF. The DNA sequence is as follows: TGTGCCACCAGGCGACAGTCCTACGAGCAGTACTTC.